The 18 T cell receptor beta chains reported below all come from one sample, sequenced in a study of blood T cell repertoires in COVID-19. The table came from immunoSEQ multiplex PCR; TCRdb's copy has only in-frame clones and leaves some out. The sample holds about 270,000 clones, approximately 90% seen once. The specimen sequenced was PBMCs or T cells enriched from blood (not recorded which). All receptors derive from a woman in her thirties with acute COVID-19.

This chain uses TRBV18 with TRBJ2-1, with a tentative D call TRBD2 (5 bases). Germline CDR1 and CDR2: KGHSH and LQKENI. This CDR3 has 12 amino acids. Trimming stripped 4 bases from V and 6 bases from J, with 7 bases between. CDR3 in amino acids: CASSQEANEQFF. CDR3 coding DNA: TGTGCCAGCTCACAGGAGGCCAATGAGCAGTTCTTC.

CDR3 DNA: TGTGCCTGGAGTGTACTCGCCGAGACCCAGTACTTC. Its translation is CAWSVLAETQYF. The chain has TRBV30 and TRBJ2-5; D is ambiguous. This CDR3 has 12 residues. V lost 0 bases, J lost 5 bases, and 7 bases lay in between. Germline loops: CDR1 GTSNPN, CDR2 SVGIG (reference sequence). Using reference TRBV30 and TRBJ2-5 for the parts outside the CDR3, the full variable domain is SQTIHQWPATLVQPVGSPLSLECTVEGTSNPNLYWYRQAAGRGLQLLFYSVGIGQISSEVPQNLSASRPQDRQFILSSKKLLLSDSGFYLCAWSVLAETQYFGPGTRLLVL.

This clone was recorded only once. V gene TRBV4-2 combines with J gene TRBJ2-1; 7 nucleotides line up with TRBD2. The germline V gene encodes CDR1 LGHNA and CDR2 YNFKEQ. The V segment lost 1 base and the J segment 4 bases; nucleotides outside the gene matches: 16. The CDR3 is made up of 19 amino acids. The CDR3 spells CASSQVTTLGLAAYNEQFF. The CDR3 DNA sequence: TGTGCCAGCAGCCAAGTAACTACCTTGGGGCTAGCGGCATACAATGAGCAGTTCTTC.

CDR3 bases: TGCAGCGCTGCTAATCCGGGACAGGCAACAGATACGCAGTATTTT. This gives the protein CSAANPGQATDTQYF. This chain connects TRBV29-1 to TRBJ2-3, with 8 bases that match TRBD1. Trimming removed 7 bases from V and 3 bases from J; junction bases left unmatched: 12. Germline assignment: CDR1 SQVTM and CDR2 ANQGSEA. The CDR3 has 15 residues.

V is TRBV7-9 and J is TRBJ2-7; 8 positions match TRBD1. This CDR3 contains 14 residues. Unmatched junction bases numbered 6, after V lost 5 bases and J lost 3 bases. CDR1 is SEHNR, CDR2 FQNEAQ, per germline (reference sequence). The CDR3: CASSRSGTGYEQYF. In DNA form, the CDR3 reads TGTGCCAGCAGCCGCTCCGGGACAGGCTACGAGCAGTACTTC.

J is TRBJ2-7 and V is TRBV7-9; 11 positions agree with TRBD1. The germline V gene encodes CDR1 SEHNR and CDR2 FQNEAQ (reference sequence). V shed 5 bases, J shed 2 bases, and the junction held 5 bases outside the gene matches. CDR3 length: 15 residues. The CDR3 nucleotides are TGTGCCAGCAGCACCGGACAGGGGGCGGCCTACGAGCAGTACTTC. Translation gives CASSTGQGAAYEQYF.

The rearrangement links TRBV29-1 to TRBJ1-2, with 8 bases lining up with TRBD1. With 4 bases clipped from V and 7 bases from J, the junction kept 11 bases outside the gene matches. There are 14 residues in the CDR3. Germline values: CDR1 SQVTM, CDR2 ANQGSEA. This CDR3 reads CSVGEQGVLFGYTF. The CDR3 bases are TGCAGCGTTGGTGAACAGGGGGTGCTATTTGGCTACACCTTC. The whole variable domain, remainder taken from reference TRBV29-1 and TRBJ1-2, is SAVISQKPSRDICQRGTSLTIQCQVDSQVTMMFWYRQQPGQSLTLIATANQGSEATYESGFVIDKFPISRPNLTFSTLTVSNMSPEDSSIYLCSVGEQGVLFGYTFGSGTRLTVV.

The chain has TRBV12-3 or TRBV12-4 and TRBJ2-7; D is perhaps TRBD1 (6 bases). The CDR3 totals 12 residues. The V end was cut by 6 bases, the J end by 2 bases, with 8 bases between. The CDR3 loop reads CASSRDTYEQYF. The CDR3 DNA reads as TGTGCCAGCAGCAGGGACACCTACGAGCAGTACTTC.

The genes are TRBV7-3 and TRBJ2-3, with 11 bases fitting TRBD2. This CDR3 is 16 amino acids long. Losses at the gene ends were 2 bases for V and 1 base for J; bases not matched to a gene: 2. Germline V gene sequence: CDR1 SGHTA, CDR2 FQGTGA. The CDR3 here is CASSLELAGGTDTQYF. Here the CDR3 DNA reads TGTGCCAGCAGCTTAGAACTAGCGGGAGGCACAGATACGCAGTATTTT.

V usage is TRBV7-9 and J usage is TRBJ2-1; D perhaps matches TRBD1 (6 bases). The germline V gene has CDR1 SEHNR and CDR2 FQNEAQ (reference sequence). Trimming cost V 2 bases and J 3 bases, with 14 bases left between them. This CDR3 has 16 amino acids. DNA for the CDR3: TGTGCCAGCAGCTTAATCAGGGGTGGTATCTACAATGAGCAGTTCTTC. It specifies CASSLIRGGIYNEQFF.

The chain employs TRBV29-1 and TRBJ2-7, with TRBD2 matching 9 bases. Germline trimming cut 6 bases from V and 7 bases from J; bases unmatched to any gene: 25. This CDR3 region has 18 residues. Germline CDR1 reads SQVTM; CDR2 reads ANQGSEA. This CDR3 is CSVAPGSLWVAGVTEQYF. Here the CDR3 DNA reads TGCAGCGTCGCACCGGGGAGCCTGTGGGTAGCGGGAGTAACGGAGCAGTACTTC.

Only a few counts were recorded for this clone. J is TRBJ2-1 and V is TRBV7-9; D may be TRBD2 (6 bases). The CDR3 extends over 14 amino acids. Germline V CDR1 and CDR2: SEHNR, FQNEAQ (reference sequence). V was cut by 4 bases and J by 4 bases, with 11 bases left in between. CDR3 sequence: CASSSGTPYNEQFF. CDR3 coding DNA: TGTGCCAGCAGCTCCGGGACTCCTTACAATGAGCAGTTCTTC. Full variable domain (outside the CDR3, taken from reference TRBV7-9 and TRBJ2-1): DTGVSQNPRHKITKRGQNVTFRCDPISEHNRLYWYRQTLGQGPEFLTYFQNEAQLEKSRLLSDRFSAERPKGSFSTLEIQRTEQGDSAMYLCASSSGTPYNEQFFGPGTRLTVL.

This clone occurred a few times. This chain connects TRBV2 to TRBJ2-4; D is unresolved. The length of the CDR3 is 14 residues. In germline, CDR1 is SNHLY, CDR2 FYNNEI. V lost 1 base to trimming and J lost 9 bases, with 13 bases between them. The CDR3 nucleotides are TGTGCCAGCAGTGAAGACAGCCGAGTGGGCATTCAGTACTTC. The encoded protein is CASSEDSRVGIQYF.

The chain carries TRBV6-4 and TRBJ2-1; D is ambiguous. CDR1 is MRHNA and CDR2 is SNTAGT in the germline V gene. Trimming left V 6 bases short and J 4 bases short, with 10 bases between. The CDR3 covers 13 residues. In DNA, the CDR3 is TGTGCCAGCAGCGCCGACATATACAATGAGCAGTTCTTC. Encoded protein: CASSADIYNEQFF.

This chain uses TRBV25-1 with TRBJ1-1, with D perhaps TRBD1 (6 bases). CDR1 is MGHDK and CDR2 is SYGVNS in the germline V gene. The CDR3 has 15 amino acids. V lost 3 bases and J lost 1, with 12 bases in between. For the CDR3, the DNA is TGTGCCAGCAGTGATACAGGGTCCTCGAACACTGAAGCTTTCTTT. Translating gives CASSDTGSSNTEAFF.

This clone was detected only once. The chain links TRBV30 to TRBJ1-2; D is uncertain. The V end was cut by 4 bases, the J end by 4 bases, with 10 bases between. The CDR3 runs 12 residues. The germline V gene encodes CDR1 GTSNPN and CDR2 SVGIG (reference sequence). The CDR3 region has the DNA TGTGCCTGGAATTCGGGAGCCTATGGCTACACCTTC. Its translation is CAWNSGAYGYTF.

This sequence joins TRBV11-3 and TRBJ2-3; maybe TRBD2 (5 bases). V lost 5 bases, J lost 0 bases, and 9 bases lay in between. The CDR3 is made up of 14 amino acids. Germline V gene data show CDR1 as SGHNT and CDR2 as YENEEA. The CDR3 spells CASSPSGSTDTQYF. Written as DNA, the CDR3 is TGTGCCAGCAGCCCCAGCGGAAGCACAGATACGCAGTATTTT.

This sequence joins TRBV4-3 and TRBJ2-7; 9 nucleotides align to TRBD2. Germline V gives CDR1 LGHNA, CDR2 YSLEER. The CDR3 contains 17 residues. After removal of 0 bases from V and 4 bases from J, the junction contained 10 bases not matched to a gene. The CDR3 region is CASSQDYQREVRYEQYF. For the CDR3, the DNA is TGCGCCAGCAGCCAAGACTACCAGCGGGAGGTACGGTACGAGCAGTACTTC.